Following are 16 T cell receptor beta chains from one sample sequenced in a study of blood T cell repertoires in COVID-19. Only in-frame clones appear in the TCRdb table, and some are missing; sequencing was by immunoSEQ multiplex PCR. This sample has hundreds of thousands of clones, with about 86% found just once. The sequencing sample was made of PBMCs or T cells enriched from blood (not recorded which). All receptors derive from a woman aged 45-60 years in a cohort exposed to, infected with or recovered from COVID-19 (not recorded which).

The chain links TRBV4-1 to TRBJ2-4; 10 positions agree with TRBD2. CDR3 size: 19 residues. Unmatched junction bases numbered 10, after V lost 1 base and J lost 1 base. In germline, CDR1 is MGHRA, CDR2 YSYEKL. The CDR3 sequence is CASSQGSSGGSTAKNIQYF. CDR3 sequence (DNA): TGCGCCAGCAGCCAAGGTTCTAGCGGGGGATCAACTGCCAAAAACATTCAGTACTTC.

The V gene is TRBV30, the J gene TRBJ1-4, with 7 bases matching TRBD1. Trimming took 3 bases from V and 5 from J; bases not matched to a gene: 9. CDR1 is GTSNPN and CDR2 is SVGIG in the germline V gene (reference sequence). The CDR3 sequence is 15 residues long. The CDR3, as DNA: TGTGCCTGGAGCCGCGGGACAGTCATGAATGAAAAACTGTTTTTT. Amino acid sequence: CAWSRGTVMNEKLFF.

The chain is built from TRBV25-1 and TRBJ1-5; D possibly corresponds to TRBD1 (5 bases). Trimming stripped 6 bases from V and 0 bases from J, with 12 bases between. The germline CDR1 and CDR2 sequences are MGHDK and SYGVNS. The CDR3 totals 15 residues. Here the CDR3 DNA reads TGTGCCAGCAGAGGGTGGGGGGATAGCAATCAGCCCCAGCATTTT. This sequence encodes CASRGWGDSNQPQHF.

The chain uses TRBV7-2 and TRBJ1-1; D not resolved. Trimming removed 2 bases from V and 0 bases from J, with 10 bases in between. This CDR3 has 15 amino acids. The germline gives CDR1 SGHTA, CDR2 FQGNSA. The CDR3 spells CASSLFRGVNTEAFF. The CDR3, as DNA: TGTGCCAGCAGCTTATTTCGGGGTGTGAACACTGAAGCTTTCTTT.

This chain connects TRBV12-5 to TRBJ1-6, with 9 bases matching TRBD1. CDR3 length equals 16 residues. Germline V CDR1 and CDR2: LGHNT, FRNRAP. CDR3 sequence (DNA): TGTGCCTGCACTAAGAACCGGGACAGGGATAGCTCACCCCTCCACTTT. This encodes CACTKNRDRDSSPLHF.

V gene TRBV7-2 combines with J gene TRBJ2-2, with D perhaps matching TRBD1 (6 bases). Trimming took off 0 bases at V and 3 bases at J, with 11 bases between the two ends. Germline CDR1 reads SGHTA; CDR2 reads FQGNSA. CDR3 size: 16 residues. Written as DNA, the CDR3 is TGTGCCAGCAGCTTAGCCCGGCCAGGGGACACCGGGGAGCTGTTTTTT. Translation gives CASSLARPGDTGELFF.

V usage is TRBV7-9 and J usage is TRBJ1-6; TRBD1 matches 10 bases. Unmatched junction bases numbered 6, after V lost 4 bases and J lost 0 bases. This CDR3 region has 18 residues. Germline V gives CDR1 SEHNR, CDR2 FQNEAQ (reference sequence). The CDR3 region is CASSSDRGKVSYNSPLHF. As DNA, the CDR3 is TGTGCCAGCAGCTCGGACAGGGGGAAGGTCTCCTATAATTCACCCCTCCACTTT.

The genes are TRBV5-6 and TRBJ1-2; 10 nucleotides line up with TRBD1. The V and J ends lost 4 bases and 8 bases, in that order; junction bases with no gene match: 8. The germline CDR1 and CDR2 sequences are SGHDT and YYEEEE. CDR3 length equals 14 residues. The CDR3 DNA reads TGTGCCAGCAGCCTGGCCGGACAGGGGGGAGGCTACACCTTC. It specifies CASSLAGQGGGYTF.

J is TRBJ2-1 and V is TRBV3-1 (or the pseudogene TRBV3-2); TRBD2 matches at 9 bases. The CDR3 runs 15 residues. Germline V lookup: CDR1 LGHDT, CDR2 YNNKEL (reference sequence). V lost 4 bases and J lost 4; bases outside the gene matches: 5. The CDR3 is CASSRFSGGYNEQFF. The CDR3 bases are TGTGCCAGCAGCCGATTTAGCGGGGGTTACAATGAGCAGTTCTTC.

Remarks on this clone: The sample has other DNA sequences that encode this CDR3 too. The V gene is TRBV18, the J gene TRBJ2-1, with D possibly matching TRBD2 (5 bases). Germline V gives CDR1 KGHSH, CDR2 LQKENI. The CDR3 consists of 12 residues. Trimming removed 2 bases from V and 8 bases from J, with 7 bases in between. This CDR3 reads CASSPSGDEQFF. CDR3 DNA: TGTGCCAGCTCACCATCCGGGGATGAGCAGTTCTTC.

Here the CDR3 reads CASSIQTDSNQPQHF. The CDR3 DNA follows: TGTGCCAGCAGCATCCAGACAGATAGCAATCAGCCCCAGCATTTT. The V gene is TRBV7-2, the J gene TRBJ1-5, with TRBD1 as a possible D gene (5 bases). Trimming shortened V by 5 bases and J by 0 bases, and 11 bases separated the two germline ends. Germline V lookup: CDR1 SGHTA, CDR2 FQGNSA. This CDR3 is 15 amino acids long.

This clone was counted ten times or more. This CDR3 is also generated by other DNA sequences in the sample. This chain joins TRBV18 and TRBJ1-5, with a weak D call TRBD1 (6 bases). The CDR3 has 16 residues. The germline V gene has CDR1 KGHSH and CDR2 LQKENI. Trimming removed 6 bases at V and 3 bases at J, with 18 bases between. The CDR3 loop reads CASSSNTGYNNQPQHF. The CDR3 nucleotides read TGTGCCAGCTCTTCGAACACAGGGTACAACAATCAGCCCCAGCATTTT.

This clone was seen once. The rearrangement uses TRBV5-6 and TRBJ1-4; D gene uncertain. The germline gives CDR1 SGHDT, CDR2 YYEEEE. Deletions cut 0 bases from V and 0 bases from J, with 9 bases between. This CDR3 spans 16 amino acids. The CDR3 nucleotides read TGTGCCAGCAGCTTGGTCGGGGTCTCAACTAATGAAAAACTGTTTTTT. Its translation: CASSLVGVSTNEKLFF.

The V call is TRBV6-2 or TRBV6-3, the J call TRBJ1-5; TRBD1 is a possible D gene (6 bases). Trimming left V 5 bases short and J 0 bases short, with 11 bases between. The CDR3 sequence is 15 residues long. CDR1 is MNHEY, CDR2 SVGEGT, per germline. CDR3 sequence: CASSLGQNSNQPQHF. For the CDR3, the DNA is TGTGCCAGCAGTCTAGGACAGAATAGCAATCAGCCCCAGCATTTT.

CDR3 in amino acids: CASSLDSYYGYTF. For the CDR3, the DNA is TGCGCCAGCAGTTTGGACAGCTACTATGGCTACACCTTC. The chain uses TRBV23-1 and TRBJ1-2; a weak D match, TRBD1 (6 bases). TRBV23-1 is placed among ORFs of uncertain function. Trimming removed 5 bases at V and 3 bases at J, with 10 bases between. There are 13 residues in the CDR3.

The chain recombines TRBV21-1 with TRBJ1-6; TRBD1, as called in the table, went unchecked against the DNA. TRBV21-1 is a pseudogene segment. CDR3 size: 16 residues. Here the CDR3 DNA reads TGTGCCAGCAGCCAATCGATAGGGGGATATAATTCACCCCTCCACTTT. Translating it yields CASSQSIGGYNSPLHF.